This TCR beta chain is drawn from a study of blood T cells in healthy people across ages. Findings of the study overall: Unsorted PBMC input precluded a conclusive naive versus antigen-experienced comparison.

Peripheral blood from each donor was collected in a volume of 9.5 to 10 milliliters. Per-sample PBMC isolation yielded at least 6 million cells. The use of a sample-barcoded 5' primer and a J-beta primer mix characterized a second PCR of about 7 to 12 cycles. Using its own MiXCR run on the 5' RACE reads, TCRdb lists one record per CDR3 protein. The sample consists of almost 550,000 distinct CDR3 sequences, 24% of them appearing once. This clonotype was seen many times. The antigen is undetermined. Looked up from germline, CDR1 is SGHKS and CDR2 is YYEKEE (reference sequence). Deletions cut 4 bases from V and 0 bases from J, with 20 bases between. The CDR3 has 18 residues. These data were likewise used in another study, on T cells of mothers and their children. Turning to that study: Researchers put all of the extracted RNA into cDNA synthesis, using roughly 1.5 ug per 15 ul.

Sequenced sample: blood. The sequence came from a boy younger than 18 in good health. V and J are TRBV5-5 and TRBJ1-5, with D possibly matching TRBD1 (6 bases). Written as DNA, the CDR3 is TGTGCCAGCAGCGCCCGGCCTTGGACAGTAGATAGCAATCAGCCCCAGCATTTT. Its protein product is CASSARPWTVDSNQPQHF.